These 3 T cell receptor beta chains originate from one sample sequenced in a study of OX40 agonist ivuxolimab in advanced cancers. This table comes from immunoSEQ multiplex PCR, and its TCRdb copy is limited to in-frame clones, with some not included. The top ten hold about 35% of the sample, which has fewer than 35,000 clones, roughly nine tenths seen once. The material sequenced was CD4+ or CD8+ T cells sorted from blood, taken in a trial of the OX40 agonist ivuxolimab. Receptors originate from an adult with an advanced solid tumor such as melanoma, head and neck, liver or kidney cancer.

V gene TRBV18 combines with J gene TRBJ1-1; a weak D match, TRBD1 (5 bases). The V gene lost 2 bases and the J gene lost 7 bases, with 5 bases spanning the gap. Per germline, CDR1 KGHSH and CDR2 LQKENI. The CDR3 length is 11 residues. The CDR3 loop reads CASSPGGEAFF. The CDR3 nucleotides are TGTGCCAGCTCACCAGGGGGTGAAGCTTTCTTT.

The genes are TRBV11-1 and TRBJ2-1; 7 bases are shared with TRBD1. This CDR3 comprises 15 residues. CDR1 and CDR2 (germline): SGHAT, FQDESV (reference sequence). Losses at the gene ends were 5 bases for V and 5 bases for J; bases not matched to a gene: 9. The CDR3 DNA reads as TGTGCCAGCAGCCGAGATAAACAGGGGCACAATGAGCAGTTCTTC. Translated: CASSRDKQGHNEQFF.

This clone was observed a few times. CDR3 in amino acids: CASSQTGNQGTPPLHF. CDR3 DNA: TGTGCCAGCAGCCAAACCGGGAACCAGGGTACGCCACCCCTCCACTTT. V and J are TRBV4-2 and TRBJ1-6, with D perhaps TRBD1 (5 bases). Germline CDR1 and CDR2: LGHNA and YNFKEQ. V was pared by 2 bases and J by 11 bases, with 19 bases between. The CDR3 is 16 amino acids.